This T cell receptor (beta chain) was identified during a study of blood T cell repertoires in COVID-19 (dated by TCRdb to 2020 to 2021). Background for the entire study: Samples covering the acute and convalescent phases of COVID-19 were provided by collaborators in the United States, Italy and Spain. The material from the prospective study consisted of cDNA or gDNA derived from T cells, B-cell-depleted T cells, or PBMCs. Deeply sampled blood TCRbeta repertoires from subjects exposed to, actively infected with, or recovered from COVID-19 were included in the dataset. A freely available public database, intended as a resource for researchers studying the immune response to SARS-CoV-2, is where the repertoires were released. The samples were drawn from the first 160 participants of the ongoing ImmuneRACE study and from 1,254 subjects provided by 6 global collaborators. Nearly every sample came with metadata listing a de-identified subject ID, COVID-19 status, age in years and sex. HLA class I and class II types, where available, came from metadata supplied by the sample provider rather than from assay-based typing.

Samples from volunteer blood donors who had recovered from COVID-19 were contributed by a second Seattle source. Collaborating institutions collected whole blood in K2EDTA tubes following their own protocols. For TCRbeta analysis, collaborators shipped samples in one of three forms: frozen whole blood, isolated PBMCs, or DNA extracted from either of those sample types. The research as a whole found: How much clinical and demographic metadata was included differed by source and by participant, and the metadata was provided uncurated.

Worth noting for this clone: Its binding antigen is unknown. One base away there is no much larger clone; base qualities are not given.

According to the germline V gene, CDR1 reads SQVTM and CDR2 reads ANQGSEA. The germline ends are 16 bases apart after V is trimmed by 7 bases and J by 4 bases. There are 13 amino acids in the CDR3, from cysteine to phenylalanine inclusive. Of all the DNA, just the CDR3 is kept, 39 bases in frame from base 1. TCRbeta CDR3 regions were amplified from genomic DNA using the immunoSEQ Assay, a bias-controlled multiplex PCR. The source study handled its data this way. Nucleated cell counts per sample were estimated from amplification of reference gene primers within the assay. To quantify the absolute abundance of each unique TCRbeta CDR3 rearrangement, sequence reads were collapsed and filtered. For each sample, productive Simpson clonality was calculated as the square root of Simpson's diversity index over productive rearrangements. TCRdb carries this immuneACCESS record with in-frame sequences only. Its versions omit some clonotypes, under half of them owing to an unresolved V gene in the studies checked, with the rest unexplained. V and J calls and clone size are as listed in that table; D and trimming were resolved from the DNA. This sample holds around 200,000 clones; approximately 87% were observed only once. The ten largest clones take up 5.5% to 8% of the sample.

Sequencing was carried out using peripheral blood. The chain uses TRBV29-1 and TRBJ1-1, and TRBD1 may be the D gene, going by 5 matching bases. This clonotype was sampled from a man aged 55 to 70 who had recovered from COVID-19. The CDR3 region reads CSGSAGRGTEAFF. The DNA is TGCAGCGGGTCGGCGGGGAGGGGCACTGAAGCTTTCTTT. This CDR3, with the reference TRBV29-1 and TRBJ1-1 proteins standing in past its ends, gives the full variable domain SAVISQKPSRDICQRGTSLTIQCQVDSQVTMMFWYRQQPGQSLTLIATANQGSEATYESGFVIDKFPISRPNLTFSTLTVSNMSPEDSSIYLCSGSAGRGTEAFFGQGTRLTVV.